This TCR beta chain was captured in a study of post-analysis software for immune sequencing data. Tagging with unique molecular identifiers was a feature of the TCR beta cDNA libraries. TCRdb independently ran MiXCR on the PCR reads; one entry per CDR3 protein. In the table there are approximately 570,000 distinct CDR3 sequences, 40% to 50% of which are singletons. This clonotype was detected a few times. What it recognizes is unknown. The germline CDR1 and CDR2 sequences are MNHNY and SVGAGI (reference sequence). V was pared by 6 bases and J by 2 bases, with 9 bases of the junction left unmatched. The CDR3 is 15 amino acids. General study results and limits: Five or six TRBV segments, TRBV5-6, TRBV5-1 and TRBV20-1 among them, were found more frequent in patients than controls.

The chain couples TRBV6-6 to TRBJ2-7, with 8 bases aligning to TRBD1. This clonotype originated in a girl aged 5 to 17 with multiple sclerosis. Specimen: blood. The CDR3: CASSSRDRLPYEQYF. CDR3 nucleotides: TGTGCCAGCAGCTCCCGGGACAGGCTCCCCTACGAGCAGTACTTC.